Listed below are T cell receptor beta chains from one sample, sequenced in a study of shared clonotypes between healthy human individuals. Data came from immunoSEQ multiplex PCR; TCRdb stores just in-frame clones and leaves some out. The sample includes around 1,900,000 clones, around 93% of them seen just once. The specimen sequenced was naive CD8+ T cells from PBMCs. The receptors come from a man aged 18 to 29 in good health. Some clones in this sample may be carry-over from other donors' samples. Both conserved end residues are part of each CDR3. Fields, in order: D gene, J gene, clone size, V gene, CDR3 protein, CDR3 DNA. The D gene is left open where the match is weak. Only some rows state a clone size, as once, few, many or a class for expanded clones.

TRBD1 | TRBJ1-1 | NA | TRBV6-5 | CASSFGQDLNTEAFF | TGTGCCAGCAGTTTTGGACAGGATCTGAACACTGAAGCTTTCTTT
NA | TRBJ1-1 | few | TRBV6-4 | CASSEGEGGTEAFF | TGTGCCAGCAGTGAAGGCGAGGGGGGAACTGAAGCTTTCTTT
NA | TRBJ1-3 | NA | TRBV6-6 | CASTEGAGNTIYF | TGTGCCAGCACCGAGGGGGCTGGAAACACCATATATTTT
NA | TRBJ1-3 | NA | TRBV10-3 | CAVVDPKGNTIYF | TGTGCCGTCGTGGACCCGAAGGGAAACACCATATATTTT
TRBD2 | TRBJ2-5 | NA | TRBV2 | CASSEGGGPETQYF | TGTGCCAGCAGTGAAGGCGGGGGGCCGGAGACCCAGTACTTC
NA | TRBJ2-3 | NA | TRBV27 | CASSLLGADTQYF | TGTGCCAGCAGTTTACTGGGGGCAGATACGCAGTATTTT
TRBD1 | TRBJ2-5 | NA | TRBV25-1 | CASSERGEDRGQETQYF | TGTGCCAGCAGTGAAAGGGGAGAGGACAGGGGTCAGGAGACCCAGTACTTC
NA | TRBJ2-1 | NA | TRBV19 | CASSADRYAPNEQFF | TGTGCCAGTAGTGCAGACAGGTACGCTCCAAATGAGCAGTTCTTC
TRBD2 | TRBJ2-1 | NA | TRBV28 | CASSYLVGRSSYNEQFF | TGTGCCAGCAGCTACCTGGTCGGGAGGAGCTCCTACAATGAGCAGTTCTTC
TRBD1 | TRBJ1-2 | NA | TRBV28 | CASSRPRDRLLYGYTF | TGTGCCAGCAGCCGTCCTCGGGACAGGCTCCTCTATGGCTACACCTTC
TRBD2 | TRBJ2-1 | NA | TRBV19 | CASTTGGGNEQFF | TGTGCCAGTACCACTGGGGGGGGCAATGAGCAGTTCTTC
NA | TRBJ2-7 | few | TRBV7-9 | CASSWEGVEQYF | TGTGCCAGCAGCTGGGAAGGGGTCGAGCAGTACTTC
TRBD1 | TRBJ2-1 | NA | TRBV11-3 | CASSRDREEEPEQFF | TGTGCCAGCAGCCGGGACAGGGAAGAGGAACCTGAGCAGTTCTTC
NA | TRBJ2-7 | NA | TRBV11-2 | CASSLGTGGEQYF | TGTGCCAGCAGCCTTGGCACCGGGGGCGAGCAGTACTTC
TRBD1 | TRBJ2-6 | NA | TRBV27 | CASSTNRGWAPSGANVLTF | TGTGCCAGCAGTACTAACAGGGGCTGGGCCCCCTCTGGGGCCAACGTCCTGACTTTC
NA | TRBJ2-1 | NA | TRBV4-3 | CASSQGWKGEQFF | TGCGCCAGCAGCCAAGGGTGGAAGGGGGAGCAGTTCTTC
TRBD1 | TRBJ2-3 | NA | TRBV14 | CASSQDKYRGSDTQYF | TGTGCCAGCAGCCAAGATAAATACAGGGGTTCAGATACGCAGTATTTT
NA | TRBJ2-7 | NA | TRBV4-2 | CASSPQPSYEQYF | TGTGCCAGCAGCCCCCAACCTTCATACGAGCAGTACTTC
NA | TRBJ2-7 | NA | TRBV5-4 | CASSYPGQTYEQYF | TGTGCCAGCAGCTACCCGGGTCAAACCTACGAGCAGTACTTC
TRBD1 | TRBJ2-7 | NA | TRBV4-3 | CASSQGVPGQVTYEQYF | TGCGCCAGCAGCCAAGGGGTCCCGGGACAGGTTACCTACGAGCAGTACTTC
NA | TRBJ2-7 | NA | TRBV20-1 | CSARGGYEQYF | TGCAGTGCTAGAGGGGGCTACGAGCAGTACTTC
NA | TRBJ2-1 | NA | TRBV20-1 | CSARKGEQFF | TGCAGTGCTAGAAAGGGTGAGCAGTTCTTC
TRBD1 | TRBJ2-7 | NA | TRBV28 | CASSFPDRGRYEQYF | TGTGCCAGCAGTTTTCCCGACAGGGGGCGCTACGAGCAGTACTTC
TRBD2 | TRBJ2-1 | NA | TRBV7-9 | CASSRNLAGEIYNEQFF | TGTGCCAGCAGCAGAAACCTAGCGGGAGAGATCTACAATGAGCAGTTCTTC
NA | TRBJ1-2 | NA | TRBV7-9 | CASTLSGGPYGYTF | TGTGCCAGCACCCTTAGTGGGGGACCATATGGCTACACCTTC
NA | TRBJ2-2 | NA | TRBV6-5 | CASSYSRNGAGELFF | TGTGCCAGCAGTTACTCGAGGAATGGGGCCGGGGAGCTGTTTTTT
NA | TRBJ1-5 | NA | TRBV6-1 | CASSEGSGWDGRLESNQPQHF | TGTGCCAGCAGTGAAGGGTCTGGGTGGGACGGACGATTAGAAAGCAATCAGCCCCAGCATTTT
TRBD1 | TRBJ2-5 | NA | TRBV29-1 | CSAPGRQGALETQYF | TGCAGCGCCCCAGGGAGACAGGGGGCCCTAGAGACCCAGTACTTC
TRBD2 | TRBJ2-1 | NA | TRBV4-2 | CASSQEGSGDYNEQFF | TGTGCCAGCAGCCAGGAGGGTAGCGGGGACTACAATGAGCAGTTCTTC
NA | TRBJ2-7 | NA | TRBV27 | CASSLIGNLYEQYF | TGTGCCAGCAGTTTAATCGGGAATTTGTACGAGCAGTACTTC
NA | TRBJ1-2 | NA | TRBV9 | CASSVVTGANYGYTF | TGTGCCAGCAGCGTAGTAACCGGAGCTAACTATGGCTACACCTTC
NA | TRBJ2-7 | NA | TRBV5-1 | CASSLRMGYEQYF | TGCGCCAGCAGCTTGAGGATGGGTTACGAGCAGTACTTC
NA | TRBJ2-7 | once | TRBV28 | CASTPQRRPSYEQYF | TGTGCCAGCACCCCACAGCGGAGGCCCTCCTACGAGCAGTACTTC
TRBD2 | TRBJ2-7 | NA | TRBV6-5 | CASSYAPWREGHEQYF | TGTGCCAGCAGTTACGCCCCCTGGCGGGAGGGCCACGAGCAGTACTTC
TRBD1 | TRBJ2-1 | once | TRBV29-1 | CSVWGTANYNEQFF | TGCAGCGTTTGGGGGACAGCTAACTACAATGAGCAGTTCTTC
NA | TRBJ2-3 | once | TRBV5-1 | CASSPPVTGAARTDTQYF | TGCGCCAGCAGTCCCCCCGTCACAGGCGCTGCCCGCACAGATACGCAGTATTTT
NA | TRBJ2-7 | NA | TRBV6-1 | CASSEWPGGEQYF | TGTGCCAGCAGTGAATGGCCCGGCGGGGAGCAGTACTTC
TRBD2 | TRBJ2-1 | NA | TRBV6-1 | CASSSGSWLF | TGTGCCAGTTCTAGCGGGAGTTGGCTCTTC
TRBD2 | TRBJ2-1 | NA | TRBV13 | CASSTTAGGGRGSYNEQFF | TGTGCCAGCAGCACCACCGCGGGAGGGGGCCGTGGTTCCTACAATGAGCAGTTCTTC
NA | TRBJ1-1 | NA | TRBV27 | CASKWGGGTEAFF | TGTGCCAGCAAGTGGGGGGGAGGCACTGAAGCTTTCTTT
NA | TRBJ2-5 | NA | TRBV4-1 | CASSLKTEETQYF | TGCGCCAGCAGCCTTAAAACAGAAGAGACCCAGTACTTC
TRBD2 | TRBJ2-5 | once | TRBV27 | CASSPGTSGSSKTQYF | TGTGCCAGCAGTCCTGGGACTAGCGGGAGTTCGAAGACCCAGTACTTC
NA | TRBJ1-2 | few | TRBV27 | CASSFIKDRYYGYTF | TGTGCCAGCAGTTTCATTAAGGACCGCTACTATGGCTACACCTTC
NA | TRBJ2-1 | once | TRBV6-1 | CASSEDRNFGEQFF | TGTGCCAGCAGTGAAGATCGAAATTTCGGTGAGCAGTTCTTC
NA | TRBJ2-7 | NA | TRBV27 | CASSLGASYEQYF | TGTGCCAGCAGCCTAGGGGCTTCCTACGAGCAGTACTTC
NA | TRBJ1-4 | NA | TRBV15 | CATSANWLSGTLATNEKLFF | TGTGCCACCAGCGCTAACTGGTTGTCGGGGACCCTTGCAACTAATGAAAAACTGTTTTTT
TRBD2 | TRBJ2-1 | once | TRBV7-6 | CASSLVAKPYTGTSGENEQFF | TGTGCCAGCAGCTTAGTCGCCAAACCCTACACCGGGACTAGCGGAGAGAATGAGCAGTTCTTC
NA | TRBJ2-7 | NA | TRBV11-2 | CASSLDYGVRYEQYF | TGTGCCAGCAGCTTAGACTACGGGGTCCGCTACGAGCAGTACTTC
NA | TRBJ2-7 | NA | TRBV10-3 | CATRLGSSYEQYF | TGTGCCACCAGGTTAGGAAGCTCCTACGAGCAGTACTTC
NA | TRBJ2-3 | NA | TRBV7-7 | CASSLSGDGDTQYF | TGTGCCAGCAGCTTATCAGGGGACGGAGATACGCAGTATTTT
NA | TRBJ2-7 | NA | TRBV27 | CASMSLAPKGSEQYF | TGTGCCAGCATGAGCTTGGCCCCCAAGGGATCCGAGCAGTACTTC
TRBD1 | TRBJ2-2 | NA | TRBV5-1 | CASSDRVGTGELFF | TGCGCCAGCAGCGACAGGGTCGGCACCGGGGAGCTGTTTTTT
TRBD2 | TRBJ2-3 | NA | TRBV7-9 | CASSDTPGTSGTDTQYF | TGTGCCAGCAGCGACACTCCGGGGACTAGCGGTACAGATACGCAGTATTTT
TRBD1 | TRBJ1-5 | NA | TRBV27 | CASSSLGQGSNQPQHF | TGTGCCAGCAGTTCCTTAGGACAGGGTAGCAATCAGCCCCAGCATTTT
TRBD1 | TRBJ1-1 | NA | TRBV10-3 | CAISESNRGSTEAFF | TGTGCCATCAGTGAGTCCAACAGGGGGTCCACTGAAGCTTTCTTT
TRBD2 | TRBJ2-5 | NA | TRBV29-1 | CSVEPLAGELPITRTQYF | TGCAGCGTTGAACCGCTAGCGGGAGAACTACCGATTACAAGAACCCAGTACTTC
NA | TRBJ2-7 | NA | TRBV19 | CASSMGRGYEQYF | TGTGCCAGTAGTATGGGCAGAGGCTACGAGCAGTACTTC
NA | TRBJ2-2 | NA | TRBV9 | CASSVDHGELFF | TGTGCCAGCAGCGTAGATCATGGGGAGCTGTTTTTT